These T cell receptor beta chains were read from a single sample in a study of OX40 agonist ivuxolimab in advanced cancers. The table came from immunoSEQ multiplex PCR; TCRdb's copy has only in-frame clones and leaves some out. The table lists some 74,000 clones, about 87% of them singletons. The sample was CD4+ or CD8+ T cells sorted from blood, taken in a trial of the OX40 agonist ivuxolimab. These TCRs come from an adult with an advanced solid tumor such as melanoma, head and neck, liver or kidney cancer. CDR3s include the opening cysteine and the closing phenylalanine or tryptophan. The D gene is left open where the match is weak. Clone size is stated in some rows and not others, as once, few, many or a class when expanded.

>TRBD1|TRBV18|TRBJ1-2|-
CASSDIQGADAYGYTF
TGTGCCAGCTCAGATATACAGGGGGCGGATGCCTATGGCTACACCTTC
>-|TRBV18|TRBJ2-4|-
CASSPPSGVGDIQYF
TGTGCCAGCTCACCACCGAGTGGGGTTGGGGACATTCAGTACTTC
>-|TRBV7-9|TRBJ2-7|-
CASSLPQWRGSYEQYF
TGTGCCAGCAGCTTACCCCAGTGGAGGGGCTCCTACGAGCAGTACTTC
>-|TRBV7-2|TRBJ1-2|-
CASSLGANYGYTF
TGTGCCAGCAGCTTAGGAGCTAACTATGGCTACACCTTC
>-|TRBV2|TRBJ2-2|-
CASSQGAGGGELFF
TGTGCCAGCAGCCAGGGGGCGGGAGGCGGGGAGCTGTTTTTT
>TRBD1|TRBV7-3|TRBJ2-7|-
CASSLGTGVGEQYF
TGTGCCAGCAGCTTAGGGACAGGGGTAGGGGAGCAGTACTTC
>-|TRBV6-6|TRBJ1-2|-
CASSYSPGEDYGYTF
TGTGCCAGCAGTTACTCGCCAGGGGAGGACTATGGCTACACCTTC
>TRBD2|TRBV7-3|TRBJ2-1|-
CASSLLPTSGGVKQFF
TGTGCCAGCAGCCTCCTCCCCACTAGCGGGGGCGTCAAGCAGTTCTTC
>-|TRBV11-2|TRBJ2-1|few
CASSLDGGLAVGEQFF
TGTGCCAGCAGCTTAGACGGAGGACTGGCCGTCGGGGAGCAGTTCTTC
>-|TRBV15|TRBJ2-1|-
CATSRGHDRLSYNEQFF
TGTGCCACCAGCAGAGGACACGACAGACTCTCCTACAATGAGCAGTTCTTC
>TRBD1|TRBV5-8|TRBJ2-7|-
CASSPLRGTGVSYEQYF
TGTGCCAGCAGCCCTCTACGCGGGACAGGGGTTTCCTACGAGCAGTACTTC
>TRBD2|TRBV7-9|TRBJ2-7|-
CASSRTSGRAGSYEQYF
TGTGCCAGCAGCCGGACTAGCGGGAGGGCGGGATCCTACGAGCAGTACTTC
>-|TRBV11-1|TRBJ1-2|-
CASSLRSTSFGYTF
TGTGCCAGCAGCTTACGCTCGACAAGTTTTGGCTACACCTTC
>-|TRBV29-1|TRBJ2-1|-
CSVNRDTNNEQFF
TGCAGCGTAAACCGGGACACCAACAATGAGCAGTTCTTC
>TRBD2|TRBV6-1|TRBJ2-3|-
CASSEVGGSTQYF
TGTGCCAGCAGTGAGGTGGGGGGGAGTACGCAGTATTTT